This is a list of T cell receptor beta chains from one sample in a study of T cells expressing NK-cell markers. TCRdb reprocessed the 5' RACE reads, with one entry per CDR3 protein and no DNA. Its table lists about half a million distinct CDR3 sequences. Sequencing used blood T cells: a sorted CD56 or NKG2C T cell subset, CD4+ or CD8+ T cells, or bulk PBMC T cells (not recorded which). All receptors come from a woman in her 50s in good health. Both conserved end residues are part of each CDR3.

V gene	J gene	CDR3 protein
TRBV24-1	TRBJ2-2	CATGVTGELFF
TRBV27	TRBJ2-1	CASSSTGTFNNEQFF
TRBV7-9	TRBJ1-2	CASSLRVEDGYTF
TRBV11-2	TRBJ2-4	CASGAGATKNIQYF
TRBV5-6	TRBJ2-3	CASSLYGGRGTQYF
TRBV12-3/TRBV12-4	TRBJ1-1	CASGRWGGNTEAFF
TRBV27	TRBJ2-1	CASSSYLGLTTQVYNEQFF
TRBV19	TRBJ1-2	CASNGEAARKNYGYTF
TRBV10-3	TRBJ2-7	CAIKGQGYEQYF
TRBV5-1	TRBJ1-3	CASSIGGVGNTIYF
TRBV29-1	TRBJ1-1	CSVENRLANTEAFF
TRBV3-1	TRBJ2-7	CASSQEGDWRGYEQYF
TRBV20-1	TRBJ1-4	CSAREGRRNEKLFF
TRBV5-6	TRBJ1-6	CASSLWFGFGGGSPLHF
TRBV4-1	TRBJ1-2	CASTGFYGYTF
TRBV7-9	TRBJ2-7	CASSLDVPPYEQYF
TRBV4-1	TRBJ2-7	CASSQDLGHGAGGRSKTYEQYF
TRBV19	TRBJ2-1	CASSIGSGRFNNEQFF
TRBV15	TRBJ2-5	CATSRGQGETQYF
TRBV5-1	TRBJ2-3	CASSLGAAGGTDTQYF
TRBV28	TRBJ2-7	CASGFPSYEQYF
TRBV12-3/TRBV12-4	TRBJ2-4	CASSLDSYKNIQYF
TRBV20-1	TRBJ2-5	CSARSWEDSRIQETQYF
TRBV29-1	TRBJ1-4	CSAGGSSGVMEKLFF
TRBV20-1	TRBJ2-5	CSASGGLSDETQNF
TRBV5-1	TRBJ1-4	CASSPDRETNEKLFF
TRBV12-3/TRBV12-4	TRBJ2-2	CASSFSPGVRVGELFF
TRBV2	TRBJ1-1	CASSLRGGDEAFF
TRBV27	TRBJ2-7	CASSRLAAYEQYF
TRBV15	TRBJ1-1	CATSPSREGAGTEAFF
TRBV5-1	TRBJ1-3	CASSLGLGQGSGNTIYF
TRBV29-1	TRBJ2-5	CSVLGQGTETQYF
TRBV25-1	TRBJ2-3	CASSEFQTGGSSDTQYF
TRBV12-3/TRBV12-4	TRBJ2-1	CASSGLWVANEQFF
TRBV20-1	TRBJ2-1	CSARRGQGDHEQFF
TRBV6-2/TRBV6-3	TRBJ1-5	CASSTPGQGNQPQHF
TRBV7-9	TRBJ2-4	CASSLRWGDSAKNIQYF
TRBV5-1	TRBJ2-1	CASSLNSGRNEQFF
TRBV5-1	TRBJ2-1	CASSSTSGTSVNEQFF
TRBV9	TRBJ2-7	CASSVVPKEGEQYF
TRBV11-2	TRBJ2-1	CASRGYFSSYNEQFF
TRBV4-2	TRBJ2-7	CASSQARGHYEQYF
TRBV19	TRBJ1-5	CASSNRQGAGGQPQHF
TRBV6-1	TRBJ1-5	CASRAPGRINQPQHF
TRBV9	TRBJ2-3	CASSATVTGVQYF
TRBV20-1	TRBJ1-1	CSARDWKGSSTEAFF